This T cell receptor (beta chain) is from a study of response to subunit inactivated influenza vaccine. A single record per CDR3 protein comes from TCRdb applying MiXCR to the RT-PCR reads. Altogether approximately 530,000 distinct CDR3 sequences are present, over 10% being singletons, with the ten largest covering around 14%. Comment on this clonotype: What it binds is not known.

This CDR3 has 18 amino acids. J gave up 7 bases and V 5 bases, and 13 bases lay outside the gene matches. CDR1 MNHNS and CDR2 SASEGT come from the germline V gene. Whole-study findings and limits: Each seasonal influenza vaccination, the authors suggested, recruits few new T cells.

This specimen consisted of PBMCs from blood, obtained 45 days after vaccination. The origin of this receptor is a man between 45 and 60 years old who received an inactivated influenza vaccine. The V call is TRBV6-1, the J call TRBJ2-3, with TRBD2 identical over 15 bases. The CDR3 DNA is TGTGCCAGCAGTCCCTGGACTAGCGGGGGGGTAGACTGGAATACGCAGTATTTT. It specifies CASSPWTSGGVDWNTQYF.